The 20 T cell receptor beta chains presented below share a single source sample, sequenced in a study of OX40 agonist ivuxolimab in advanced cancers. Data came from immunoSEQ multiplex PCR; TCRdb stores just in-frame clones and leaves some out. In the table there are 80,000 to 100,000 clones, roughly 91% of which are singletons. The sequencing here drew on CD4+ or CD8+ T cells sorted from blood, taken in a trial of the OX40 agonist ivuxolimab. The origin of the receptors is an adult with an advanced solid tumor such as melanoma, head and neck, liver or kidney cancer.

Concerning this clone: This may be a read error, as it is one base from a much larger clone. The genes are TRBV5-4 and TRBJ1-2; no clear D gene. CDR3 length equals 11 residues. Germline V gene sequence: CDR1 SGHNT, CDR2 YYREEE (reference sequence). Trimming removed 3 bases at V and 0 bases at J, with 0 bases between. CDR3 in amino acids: CASSSNYGYTF. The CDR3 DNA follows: TGTGCCAGCAGCTCTAACTATGGCTACACCTTC.

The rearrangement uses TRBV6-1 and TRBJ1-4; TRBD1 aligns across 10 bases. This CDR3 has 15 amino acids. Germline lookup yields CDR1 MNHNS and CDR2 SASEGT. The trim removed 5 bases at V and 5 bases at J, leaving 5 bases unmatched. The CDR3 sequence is CASSRDRGRNEKLFF. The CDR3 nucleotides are TGTGCCAGCAGTAGAGACAGGGGGCGGAATGAAAAACTGTTTTTT.

This CDR3 reads CASSPPGQANEQFF. In DNA, the CDR3 is TGTGCCAGCTCACCCCCGGGACAGGCCAATGAGCAGTTCTTC. The chain is built from TRBV18 and TRBJ2-1; 8 bases fit TRBD1. CDR3 length equals 14 residues. J gave up 6 bases and V 3 bases, and 4 bases lay outside the gene matches. Germline V CDR1 and CDR2: KGHSH, LQKENI.

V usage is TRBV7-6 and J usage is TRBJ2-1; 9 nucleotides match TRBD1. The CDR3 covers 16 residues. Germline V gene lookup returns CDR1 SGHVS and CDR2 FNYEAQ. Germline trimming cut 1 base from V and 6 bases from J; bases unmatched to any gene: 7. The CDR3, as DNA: TGTGCCAGCAGCTTAGTGACAGGGGGAATCGGCAATGAGCAGTTCTTC. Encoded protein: CASSLVTGGIGNEQFF.

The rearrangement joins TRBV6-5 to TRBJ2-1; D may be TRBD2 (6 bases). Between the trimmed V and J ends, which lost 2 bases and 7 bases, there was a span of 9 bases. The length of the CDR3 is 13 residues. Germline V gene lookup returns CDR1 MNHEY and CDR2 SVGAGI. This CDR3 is CASSYTGRNEQFF. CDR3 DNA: TGTGCCAGCAGTTACACGGGGAGGAATGAGCAGTTCTTC.

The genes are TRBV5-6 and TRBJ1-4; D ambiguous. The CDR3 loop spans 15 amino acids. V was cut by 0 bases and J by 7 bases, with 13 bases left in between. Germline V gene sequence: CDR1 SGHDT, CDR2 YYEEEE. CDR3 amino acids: CASSLAPGSGEKLFF. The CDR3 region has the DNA TGTGCCAGCAGCTTGGCCCCGGGGAGCGGTGAAAAACTGTTTTTT. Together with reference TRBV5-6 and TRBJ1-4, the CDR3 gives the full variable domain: DAGVTQSPTHLIKTRGQQVTLRCSPKSGHDTVSWYQQALGQGPQFIFQYYEEEERQRGNFPDRFSGHQFPNYSSELNVNALLLGDSALYLCASSLAPGSGEKLFFGSGTQLSVL.

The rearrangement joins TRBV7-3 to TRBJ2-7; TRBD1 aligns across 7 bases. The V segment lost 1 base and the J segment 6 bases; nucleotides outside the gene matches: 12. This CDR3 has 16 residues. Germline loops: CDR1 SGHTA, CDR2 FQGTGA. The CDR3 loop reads CASSLRGRGTLGEQYF. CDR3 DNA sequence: TGTGCCAGCAGCTTAAGGGGCAGGGGGACCTTGGGCGAGCAGTACTTC.

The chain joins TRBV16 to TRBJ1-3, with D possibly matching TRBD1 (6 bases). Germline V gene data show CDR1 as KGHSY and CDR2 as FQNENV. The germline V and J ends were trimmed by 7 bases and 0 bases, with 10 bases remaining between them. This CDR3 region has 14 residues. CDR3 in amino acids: CASNSDSSGNTIYF. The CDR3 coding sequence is TGTGCCAGCAATTCGGACAGCTCTGGAAACACCATATATTTT. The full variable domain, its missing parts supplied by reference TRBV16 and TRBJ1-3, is GEEVAQTPKHLVRGEGQKAKLYCAPIKGHSYVFWYQQVLKNEFKFLISFQNENVFDETGMPKERFSAKCLPNSPCSLEIQATKLEDSAVYFCASNSDSSGNTIYFGEGSWLTVV.

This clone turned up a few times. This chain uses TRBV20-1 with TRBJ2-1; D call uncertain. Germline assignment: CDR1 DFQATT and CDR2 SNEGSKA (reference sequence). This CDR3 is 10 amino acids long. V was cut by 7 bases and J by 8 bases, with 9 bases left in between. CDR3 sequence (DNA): TGCAGTGTCCAGTCTTATGAGCAGTTCTTC. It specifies CSVQSYEQFF.

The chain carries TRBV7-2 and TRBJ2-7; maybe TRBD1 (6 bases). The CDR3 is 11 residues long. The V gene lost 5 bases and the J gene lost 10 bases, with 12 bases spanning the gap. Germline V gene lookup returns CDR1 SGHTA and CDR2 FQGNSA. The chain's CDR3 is CASSAQGHQYF. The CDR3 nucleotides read TGTGCCAGCAGCGCACAGGGCCATCAGTACTTC.

This CDR3 is CASSFHDTQYF. As DNA, the CDR3 is TGTGCCAGCAGTTTTCACGATACGCAGTATTTT. This rearrangement joins TRBV6-1 to TRBJ2-3; D is unresolved. From germline, CDR1 is MNHNS and CDR2 SASEGT. Trimming removed 5 bases at V and 6 bases at J, with 6 bases between. The CDR3 consists of 11 residues.

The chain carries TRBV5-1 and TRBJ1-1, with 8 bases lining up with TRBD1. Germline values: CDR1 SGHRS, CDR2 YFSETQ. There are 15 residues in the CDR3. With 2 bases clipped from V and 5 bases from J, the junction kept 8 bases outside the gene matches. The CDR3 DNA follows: TGCGCCAGCAGCTTAAGAGGACAGGGCGGGACTGAAGCTTTCTTT. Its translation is CASSLRGQGGTEAFF.

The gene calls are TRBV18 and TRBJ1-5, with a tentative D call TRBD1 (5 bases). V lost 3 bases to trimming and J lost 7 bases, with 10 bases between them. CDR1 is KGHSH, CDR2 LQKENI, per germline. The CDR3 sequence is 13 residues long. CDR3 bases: TGTGCCAGCTCACCCGAGGGGTACCAGCCCCAGCATTTT. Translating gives CASSPEGYQPQHF.

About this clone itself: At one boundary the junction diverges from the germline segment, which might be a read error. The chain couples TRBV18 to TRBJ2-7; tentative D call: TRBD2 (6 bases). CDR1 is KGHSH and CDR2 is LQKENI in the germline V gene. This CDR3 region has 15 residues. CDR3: CASSPRGVSSDEQYF. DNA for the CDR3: TGTGCCAGCTCACCACGGGGGGTCTCCTCCGACGAGCAGTACTTC.

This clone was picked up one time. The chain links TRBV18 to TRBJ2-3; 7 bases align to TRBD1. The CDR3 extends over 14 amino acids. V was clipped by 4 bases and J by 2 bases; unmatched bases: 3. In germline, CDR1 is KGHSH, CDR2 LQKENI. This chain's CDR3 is CASSQGANTDTQYF. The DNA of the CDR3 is TGTGCCAGCTCACAGGGGGCTAACACAGATACGCAGTATTTT.

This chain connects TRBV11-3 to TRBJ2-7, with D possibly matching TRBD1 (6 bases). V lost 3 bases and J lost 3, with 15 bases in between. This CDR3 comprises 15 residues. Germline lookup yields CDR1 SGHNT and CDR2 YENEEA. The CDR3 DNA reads TGTGCCAGCAGCTTGCCGTCGGGACATTACTACGAGCAGTACTTC. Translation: CASSLPSGHYYEQYF.

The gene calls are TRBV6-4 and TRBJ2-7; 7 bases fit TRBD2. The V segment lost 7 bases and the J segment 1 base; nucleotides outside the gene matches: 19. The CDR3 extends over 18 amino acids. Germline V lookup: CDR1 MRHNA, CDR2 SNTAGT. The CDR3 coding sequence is TGTGCCAGCACCCCCTCCCACAAACTAGCGTATAGATCCTACGAGCAGTACTTC. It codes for CASTPSHKLAYRSYEQYF.

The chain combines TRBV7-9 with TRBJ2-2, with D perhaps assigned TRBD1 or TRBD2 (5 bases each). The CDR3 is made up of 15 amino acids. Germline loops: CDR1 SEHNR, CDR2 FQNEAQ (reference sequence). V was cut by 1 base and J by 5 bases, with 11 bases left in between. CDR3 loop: CASSLGGAATGELFF. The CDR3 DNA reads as TGTGCCAGCAGCTTAGGAGGGGCCGCGACCGGGGAGCTGTTTTTT.

For the CDR3, the DNA is TGCGCCAGCAGCCAGGGATCCGGGACACTGCAGTTCTTC. Its translation is CASSQGSGTLQFF. The chain joins TRBV4-3 to TRBJ2-1; D might be TRBD1 (6 bases). Trimming took 3 bases from V and 12 from J, leaving 15 bases between them. CDR1 and CDR2 (germline): LGHNA, YSLEER. The CDR3 totals 13 residues.

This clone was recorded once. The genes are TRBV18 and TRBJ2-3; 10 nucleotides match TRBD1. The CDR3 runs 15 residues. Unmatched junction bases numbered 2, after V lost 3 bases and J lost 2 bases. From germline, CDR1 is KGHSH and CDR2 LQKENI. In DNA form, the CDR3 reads TGTGCCAGCTCACCCCGACAGGGGGCCACAGATACGCAGTATTTT. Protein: CASSPRQGATDTQYF.